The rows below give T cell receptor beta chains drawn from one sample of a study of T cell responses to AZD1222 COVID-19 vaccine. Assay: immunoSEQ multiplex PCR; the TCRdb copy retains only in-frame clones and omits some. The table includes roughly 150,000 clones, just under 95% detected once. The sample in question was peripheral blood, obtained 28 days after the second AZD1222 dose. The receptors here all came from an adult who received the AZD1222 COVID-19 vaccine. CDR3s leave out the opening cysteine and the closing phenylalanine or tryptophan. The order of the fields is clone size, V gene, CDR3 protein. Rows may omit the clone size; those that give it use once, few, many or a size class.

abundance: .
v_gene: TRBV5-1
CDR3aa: ASSLVSGLAGVPSYEQY

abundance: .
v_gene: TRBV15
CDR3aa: ATSRAFGGPRNTIY

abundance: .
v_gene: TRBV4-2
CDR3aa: ASSQDRVSYEQY

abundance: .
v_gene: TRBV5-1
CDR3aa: ASSWTGALDGYT

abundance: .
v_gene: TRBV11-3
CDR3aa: ASSTEGDTQY

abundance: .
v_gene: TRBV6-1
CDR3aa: ASSGVPMGRRSSGNTIY

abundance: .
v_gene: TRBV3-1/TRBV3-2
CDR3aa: ASSRYYTQY

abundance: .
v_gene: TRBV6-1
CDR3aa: ASSEARTAVGEKLF

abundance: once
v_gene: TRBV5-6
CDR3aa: ASSLVGRNTGELF

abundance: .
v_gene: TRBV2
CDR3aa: ASSGRQPMNTEAF

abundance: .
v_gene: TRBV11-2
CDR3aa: ASSVIQGYEQY

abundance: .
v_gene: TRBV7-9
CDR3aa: ASSPLQGIHSPLH

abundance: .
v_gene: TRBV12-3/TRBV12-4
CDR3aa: ASSFGWNTIY

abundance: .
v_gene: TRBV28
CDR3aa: ASSLGGRGSGQPQH

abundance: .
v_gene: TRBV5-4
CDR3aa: ASNPVDRNTEAF

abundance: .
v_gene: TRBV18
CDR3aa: ASSPPSGAIGNEQF

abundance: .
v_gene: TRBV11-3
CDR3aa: ASSLGGRGEPYHTEAF

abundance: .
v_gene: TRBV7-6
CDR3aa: ASSFPGLSTDTQY

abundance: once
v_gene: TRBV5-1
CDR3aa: ASSLGIQGYVNEQF

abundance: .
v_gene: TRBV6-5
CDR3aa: ASIIVPGGYEQY

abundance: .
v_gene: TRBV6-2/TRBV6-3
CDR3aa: ASSYSTLLDPREQF

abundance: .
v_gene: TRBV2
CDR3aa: ASSDPPGGGGH

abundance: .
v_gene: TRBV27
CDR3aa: ASSLARDTEAF

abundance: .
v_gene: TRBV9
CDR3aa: ARSLNEKLF

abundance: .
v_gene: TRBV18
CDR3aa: ASSPIGRTGTGTNTQY

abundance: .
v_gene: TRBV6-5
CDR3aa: ASKDRGVENTEAF

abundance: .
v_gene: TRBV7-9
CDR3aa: ASSPQGGGYT

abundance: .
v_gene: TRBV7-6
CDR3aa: ASSPTTGSGTGELF

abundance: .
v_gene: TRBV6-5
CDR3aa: ASSYDRVAYEQY

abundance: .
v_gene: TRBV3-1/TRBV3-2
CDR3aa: ASSQWDRGANEQF

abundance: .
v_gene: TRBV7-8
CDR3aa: ASSSRQIFAQDTQY

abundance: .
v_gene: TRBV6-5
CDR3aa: ATSWTGDAF

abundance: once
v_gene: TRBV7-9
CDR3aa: ASIPQGAGNTIY

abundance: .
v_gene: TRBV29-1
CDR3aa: SVGGLGYGYT

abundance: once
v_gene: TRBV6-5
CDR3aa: ASDSRLAGKGEQY

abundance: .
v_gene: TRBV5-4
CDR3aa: ASSSTGANSPLH

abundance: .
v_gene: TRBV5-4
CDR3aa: ASSLDRGYGYT

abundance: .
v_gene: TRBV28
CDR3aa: ASSLGPDRNYGYT

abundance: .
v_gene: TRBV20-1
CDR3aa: SVQIRGQQY

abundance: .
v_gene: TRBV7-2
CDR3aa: ASSSQGRPQY

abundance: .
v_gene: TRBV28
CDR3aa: ASSSTGEDYGYT

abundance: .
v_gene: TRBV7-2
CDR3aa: ASSPWDRGNYGYT

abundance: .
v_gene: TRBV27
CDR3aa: ASSGTGGGQPQH

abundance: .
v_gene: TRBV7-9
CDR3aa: ASSTWTGRQGMNTEAF